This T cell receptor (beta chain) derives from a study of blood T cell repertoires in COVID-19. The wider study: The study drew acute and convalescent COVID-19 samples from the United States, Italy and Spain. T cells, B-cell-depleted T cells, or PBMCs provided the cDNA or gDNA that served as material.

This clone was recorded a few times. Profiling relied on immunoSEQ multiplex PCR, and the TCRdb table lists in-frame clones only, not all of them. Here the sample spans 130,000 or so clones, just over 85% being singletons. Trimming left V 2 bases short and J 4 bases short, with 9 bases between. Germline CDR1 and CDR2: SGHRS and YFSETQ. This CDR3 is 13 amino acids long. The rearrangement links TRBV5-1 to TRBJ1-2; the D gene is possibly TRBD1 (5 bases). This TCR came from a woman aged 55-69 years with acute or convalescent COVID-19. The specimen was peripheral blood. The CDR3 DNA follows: TGCGCCAGCAGCTTTGCAGACAGCTATGGCTACACCTTC. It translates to CASSFADSYGYTF.